Described below is a single TCR beta chain sequence and its context. Germline lookup yields CDR1 SGHTA and CDR2 FQGNSA. CDR3 length equals 15 residues. V lost 7 bases, J lost 9 bases, and 12 bases stayed unmatched. This sample was included in a study of blood T cell repertoires in COVID-19. Study-level background: Some COVID-19 samples were acute and others convalescent; all came from the United States, Italy and Spain. PBMCs, B-cell-depleted T cells, or T cells provided the cDNA or gDNA that made up the material.

In the original workflow: It was from reference gene primer amplification that nucleated cell counts were estimated. The data were produced by immunoSEQ multiplex PCR, yet TCRdb's version contains in-frame clones alone and is incomplete. V and J calls plus clone size are reproduced from that table; the DNA served to infer D and trimming. The sample holds over 90,000 clones, around 86% seen once. The material sequenced was peripheral blood. The gene calls are TRBV7-2 and TRBJ2-3; 11 nucleotides line up with TRBD2. This sequence originates from a man aged 45-65 years with active or convalescent COVID-19. The CDR3 DNA sequence: TGTGCCAGCACCGTGGTAGCGGGGGGGTATAGAACGCAGTATTTT. It translates to CASTVVAGGYRTQYF.